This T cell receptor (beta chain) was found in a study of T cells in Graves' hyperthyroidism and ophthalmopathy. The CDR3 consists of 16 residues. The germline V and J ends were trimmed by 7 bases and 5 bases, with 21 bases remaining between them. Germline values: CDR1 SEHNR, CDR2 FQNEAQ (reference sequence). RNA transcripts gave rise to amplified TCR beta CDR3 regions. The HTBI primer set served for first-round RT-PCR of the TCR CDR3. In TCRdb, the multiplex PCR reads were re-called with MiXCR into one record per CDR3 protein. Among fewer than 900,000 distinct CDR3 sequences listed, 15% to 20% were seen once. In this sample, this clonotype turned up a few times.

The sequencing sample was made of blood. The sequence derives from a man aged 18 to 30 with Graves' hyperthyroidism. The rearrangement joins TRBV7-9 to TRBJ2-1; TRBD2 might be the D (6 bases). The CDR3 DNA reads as TGTGCCAGCACCGTAGAGTGGGAGGCTCTCGACAATGAGCAGTTCTTC. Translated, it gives CASTVEWEALDNEQFF.